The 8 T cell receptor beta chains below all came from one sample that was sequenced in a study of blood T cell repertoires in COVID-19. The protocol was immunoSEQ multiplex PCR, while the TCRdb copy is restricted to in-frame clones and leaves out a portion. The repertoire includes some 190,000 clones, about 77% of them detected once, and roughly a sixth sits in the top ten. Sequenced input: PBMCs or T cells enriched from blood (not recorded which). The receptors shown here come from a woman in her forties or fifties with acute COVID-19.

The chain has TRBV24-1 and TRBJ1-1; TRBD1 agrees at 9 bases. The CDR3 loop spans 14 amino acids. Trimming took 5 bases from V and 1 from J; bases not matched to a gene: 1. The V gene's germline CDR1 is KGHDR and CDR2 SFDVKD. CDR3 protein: CATSGDRENTEAFF. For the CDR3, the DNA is TGTGCCACCAGTGGGGACAGGGAGAACACTGAAGCTTTCTTT.

The CDR3 reads CASQSQGYGNQPQHF. CDR3 nucleotide sequence: TGTGCCAGTCAATCACAGGGTTATGGCAATCAGCCCCAGCATTTT. The chain links TRBV18 to TRBJ1-5; D may be TRBD1 (6 bases). V was cut by 9 bases and J by 2 bases, with 17 bases left in between. The CDR3 runs to 15 residues. Looked up from germline, CDR1 is KGHSH and CDR2 is LQKENI.

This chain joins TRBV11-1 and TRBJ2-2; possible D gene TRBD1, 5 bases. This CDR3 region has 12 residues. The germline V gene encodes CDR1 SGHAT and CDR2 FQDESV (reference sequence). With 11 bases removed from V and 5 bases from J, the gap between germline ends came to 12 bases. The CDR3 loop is CAVYRLTGELFF. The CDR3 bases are TGTGCCGTTTACAGGTTAACCGGGGAGCTGTTTTTT.

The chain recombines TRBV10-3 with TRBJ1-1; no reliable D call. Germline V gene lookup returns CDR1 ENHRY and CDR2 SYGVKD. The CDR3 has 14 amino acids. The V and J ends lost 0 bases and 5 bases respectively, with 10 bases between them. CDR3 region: CAISESGRGTEAFF. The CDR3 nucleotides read TGTGCCATCAGTGAGTCAGGGAGAGGGACTGAAGCTTTCTTT.

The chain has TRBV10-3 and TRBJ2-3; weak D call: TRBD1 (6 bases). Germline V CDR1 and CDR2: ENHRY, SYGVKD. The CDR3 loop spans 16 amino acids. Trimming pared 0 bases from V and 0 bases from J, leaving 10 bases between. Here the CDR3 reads CAISESRTASTDTQYF. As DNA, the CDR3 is TGTGCCATCAGTGAGTCGAGGACAGCTAGCACAGATACGCAGTATTTT.

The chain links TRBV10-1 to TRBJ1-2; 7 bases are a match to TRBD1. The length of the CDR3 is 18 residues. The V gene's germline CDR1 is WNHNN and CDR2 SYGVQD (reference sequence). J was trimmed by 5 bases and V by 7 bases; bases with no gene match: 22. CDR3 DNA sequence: TGCGCCAGCACCACTTTTCGGTGGTATTCGGGGACAGAGTATGGCTACACCTTC. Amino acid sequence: CASTTFRWYSGTEYGYTF.

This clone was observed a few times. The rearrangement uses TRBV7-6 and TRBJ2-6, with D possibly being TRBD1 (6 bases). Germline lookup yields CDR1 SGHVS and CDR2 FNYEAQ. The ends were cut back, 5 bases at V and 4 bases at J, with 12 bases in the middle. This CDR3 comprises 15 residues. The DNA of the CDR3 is TGTGCCAGCAGCCCACAGGGTGTAGGGGCCAACGTCCTGACTTTC. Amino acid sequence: CASSPQGVGANVLTF.

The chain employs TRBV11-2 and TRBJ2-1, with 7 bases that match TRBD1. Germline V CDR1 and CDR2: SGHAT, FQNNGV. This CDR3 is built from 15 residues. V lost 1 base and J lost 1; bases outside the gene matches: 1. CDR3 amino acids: CASSLGGQSYNEQFF. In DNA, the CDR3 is TGTGCCAGCAGCTTAGGGGGACAGTCCTACAATGAGCAGTTCTTC. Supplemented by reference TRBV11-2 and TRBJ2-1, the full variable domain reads EAGVAQSPRYKIIEKRQSVAFWCNPISGHATLYWYQQILGQGPKLLIQFQNNGVVDDSQLPKDRFSAERLKGVDSTLKIQPAKLEDSAVYLCASSLGGQSYNEQFFGPGTRLTVL.